This TCR beta chain derives from a study of CD8+CD57+ T cells in acquired aplastic anemia. Study-level information: Sorted CD4+ and CD8+ cells yielded about 3.1 ug of DNA on average.

Profiles of TCR beta VDJ and CDR3 were generated from a genomic DNA template. TCRdb used MiXCR to reprocess the reads, holding one entry per CDR3 protein. The table lists some 180,000 distinct CDR3 sequences, roughly half of them singletons. The table lists this clonotype with a few counts. The length of the CDR3 is 16 residues. Germline V gene lookup returns CDR1 LNHDA and CDR2 SQIVND (reference sequence). With V trimmed by 3 bases and J by 7 bases, 10 bases remained unmatched. The chain carries TRBV19 and TRBJ2-1; 9 bases line up with TRBD1. Material: sorted CD4+, CD8+, or CD8+CD57+ T cells (not recorded which) from PBMCs. This sequence originates from a human donor in good health. As DNA, the CDR3 is TGTGCCAGTAGTATTAAACAGGGGGCTACGAGGAATGAGCAGTTCTTC. This codes for CASSIKQGATRNEQFF.